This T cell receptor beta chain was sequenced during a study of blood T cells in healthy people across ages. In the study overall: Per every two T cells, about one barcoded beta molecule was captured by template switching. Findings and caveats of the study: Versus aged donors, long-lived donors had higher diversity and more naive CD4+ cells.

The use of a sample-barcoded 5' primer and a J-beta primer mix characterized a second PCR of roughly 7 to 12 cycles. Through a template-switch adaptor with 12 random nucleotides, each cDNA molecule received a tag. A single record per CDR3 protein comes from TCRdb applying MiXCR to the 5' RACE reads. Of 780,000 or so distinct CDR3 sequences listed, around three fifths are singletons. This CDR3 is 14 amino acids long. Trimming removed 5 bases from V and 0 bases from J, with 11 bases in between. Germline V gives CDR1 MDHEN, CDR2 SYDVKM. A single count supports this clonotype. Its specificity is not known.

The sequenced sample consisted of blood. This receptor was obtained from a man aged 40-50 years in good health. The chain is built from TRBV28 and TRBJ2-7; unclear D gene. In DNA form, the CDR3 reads TGTGCCAGCAGTACTGGAGATGGCTCCTACGAGCAGTACTTC. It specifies CASSTGDGSYEQYF.